This T cell receptor beta chain came from a study of PD-L1 blockade in urothelial cancer. Across the study: Patients took up atezolizumab at some point between 2012 and 2014 at 1,200 mg intravenously every 3 weeks. The authors examined blood 3 weeks (second dose) and 6 weeks after treatment start.

Assay used: immunoSEQ multiplex PCR; TCRdb lists only in-frame clones, some missing. This table holds about 74,000 clones, approximately 80% found once. As to this clone: Other DNA sequences in this specimen translate into the identical CDR3.

The germline V gene has CDR1 SGHDN and CDR2 FVKESK. The V gene end was trimmed by 4 bases and the J gene end by 0 bases; junction bases not matched to a gene: 4. The CDR3 runs 15 residues. The chain employs TRBV14 and TRBJ1-1; 8 bases align to TRBD1. This sequence was found in a man aged 70-80 years with urothelial cancer. The specimen was PBMCs, collected around atezolizumab (anti-PD-L1) treatment. The DNA for the CDR3 is TGTGCCAGCAGCCGTCGGACAGGGATGAACACTGAAGCTTTCTTT. This codes for CASSRRTGMNTEAFF.